These T cell receptor beta chains were read from a single sample in a study of shared clonotypes between healthy human individuals. Only in-frame clones appear in the TCRdb table, and some are missing; sequencing was by immunoSEQ multiplex PCR. The sample records about 710,000 clones, approximately 77% being singletons. Sequencing was carried out using memory CD4+ T cells sorted from blood. The receptors were gathered from a woman in her 30s in good health. Each CDR3 is given with its conserved first and last residue. A D gene is named only where the DNA matches it firmly. Not all rows give a size; the values are once, few, many and, for expanded clones, a class.

v_call	d_call	j_call	clone_size	cdr3_aa	cdr3_nt
TRBV20-1	NA	TRBJ2-1	once	CSASGHYEQFF	TGCAGTGCTTCCGGACATTATGAGCAGTTCTTC
TRBV5-6	TRBD1	TRBJ2-3	NA	CASSSEKRQGINTDTQYF	TGTGCCAGCAGCTCGGAAAAAAGACAGGGGATCAACACAGATACGCAGTATTTT
TRBV28	NA	TRBJ2-1	many	CASSPSPRGNEQFF	TGTGCCAGCAGTCCCTCACCAAGGGGGAATGAGCAGTTCTTC
TRBV15	TRBD1	TRBJ1-5	NA	CATSPKGQGVKPQHF	TGTGCCACCAGCCCGAAGGGACAGGGGGTAAAGCCCCAGCATTTT
TRBV28	NA	TRBJ1-1	NA	CASTRADVTEAFF	TGTGCCAGCACCCGGGCGGATGTTACTGAAGCTTTCTTT
TRBV5-1	NA	TRBJ2-7	NA	CASSLGDSPREQYF	TGCGCCAGCAGCTTGGGGGACTCTCCTCGTGAGCAGTACTTC
TRBV19	TRBD1	TRBJ1-2	NA	CASSATGANGYTF	TGTGCCAGTAGTGCGACAGGGGCCAATGGCTACACCTTC
TRBV27	NA	TRBJ1-1	few	CASSLYPGLRTEAFF	TGTGCCAGCAGTTTATACCCGGGCCTTAGGACTGAAGCTTTCTTT
TRBV6-6	TRBD2	TRBJ2-5	NA	CASSYGTSGLSTQYF	TGTGCCAGCAGTTACGGGACTAGCGGGCTCTCGACCCAGTACTTC
TRBV29-1	NA	TRBJ2-1	few	CSVRTLMSSYNEQFF	TGCAGCGTTCGGACACTGATGAGCTCCTACAATGAGCAGTTCTTC
TRBV5-1	TRBD2	TRBJ2-3	NA	CASSLEATSGTDTQYF	TGCGCCAGCAGCTTGGAGGCGACTAGCGGCACAGATACGCAGTATTTT
TRBV5-1	NA	TRBJ2-3	NA	CASTDEWDTDTQYF	TGCGCCAGCACAGATGAGTGGGACACAGATACGCAGTATTTT
TRBV5-5	NA	TRBJ2-7	NA	CASSLVASSYEQYF	TGTGCCAGCAGCTTGGTCGCCAGCTCCTACGAGCAGTACTTC
TRBV20-1	NA	TRBJ2-1	few	CSRRGYNEQFF	TGCAGCCGACGGGGATACAATGAGCAGTTCTTC
TRBV29-1	NA	TRBJ2-7	once	CSGRRGVDEQYF	TGCAGCGGTCGCAGGGGCGTCGACGAGCAGTACTTC
TRBV9	NA	TRBJ1-4	few	CASSPHSATNEKLFF	TGTGCCAGCAGCCCACACAGTGCAACTAATGAAAAACTGTTTTTT
TRBV5-1	TRBD2	TRBJ2-5	many	CASSLGTSAETQYF	TGCGCCAGCAGCTTGGGGACTAGCGCAGAGACCCAGTACTTC
TRBV28	NA	TRBJ2-7	many	CASRPRTSPPFYEQYF	TGTGCCAGCAGACCTCGGACTTCACCTCCTTTCTACGAGCAGTACTTC
TRBV5-1	TRBD2	TRBJ2-1	few	CASSLASGSYNEQFF	TGCGCCAGCAGCTTAGCTAGCGGCTCCTACAATGAGCAGTTCTTC
TRBV4-2	TRBD1	TRBJ2-4	NA	CASSQVGGQGRNIQYF	TGTGCCAGCAGCCAAGTAGGGGGACAGGGGAGGAACATTCAGTACTTC
TRBV18	NA	TRBJ2-2	NA	CASSPVLLGTNTGELFF	TGTGCCAGCTCACCGGTTTTGCTGGGAACGAACACCGGGGAGCTGTTTTTT
TRBV28	NA	TRBJ1-5	NA	CASSLADGAQFNQPQHF	TGTGCCAGCAGTTTAGCCGACGGAGCACAATTTAATCAGCCCCAGCATTTT
TRBV7-6	TRBD1	TRBJ2-1	many	CASSLAGQGEYNEQFF	TGTGCCAGCAGCTTAGCCGGACAGGGGGAATACAATGAGCAGTTCTTC
TRBV5-1	NA	TRBJ2-1	NA	CASSLEAGQSYNEQFF	TGCGCCAGCAGCTTGGAAGCGGGACAGTCCTACAATGAGCAGTTCTTC
TRBV7-9	NA	TRBJ2-7	NA	CASSFTGAYEQYF	TGTGCCAGCAGCTTCACGGGAGCCTACGAGCAGTACTTC
TRBV19	NA	TRBJ1-2	few	CASSVQINYGYTF	TGTGCCAGTAGTGTACAGATTAACTATGGCTACACCTTC
TRBV6-5	TRBD1	TRBJ2-5	NA	CASSTVGQGRETQYF	TGTGCCAGCAGTACCGTAGGACAGGGGAGGGAGACCCAGTACTTC
TRBV23-1	NA	TRBJ2-2	NA	CASSLGGHLGTGELFF	TGCGCCAGCAGTCTAGGGGGGCATCTAGGCACCGGGGAGCTGTTTTTT
TRBV5-4	TRBD2	TRBJ2-1	NA	CASSSPLAGNGDEQFF	TGTGCCAGCAGCTCCCCACTAGCGGGAAATGGGGATGAGCAGTTCTTC
TRBV5-8	TRBD1	TRBJ1-1	NA	CASSRTPGQGTEAFF	TGTGCCAGCAGCAGAACACCGGGACAGGGAACTGAAGCTTTCTTT
TRBV9	TRBD1	TRBJ1-2	NA	CASSARTGDGYTF	TGTGCCAGCAGCGCCCGGACAGGGGATGGCTACACCTTC
TRBV18	NA	TRBJ1-1	NA	CASSSTPEDTEAFF	TGTGCCAGCTCATCGACTCCGGAGGACACTGAAGCTTTCTTT
TRBV11-2	NA	TRBJ1-6	NA	CASSLSASPLHF	TGTGCCAGCAGCTTATCCGCCTCACCCCTCCACTTT
TRBV30	NA	TRBJ1-4	once	CAWSGKTGDREKLFF	TGTGCCTGGAGTGGCAAAACAGGTGATCGTGAAAAACTGTTTTTT
TRBV5-4	TRBD2	TRBJ2-7	few	CASSTGAGTTYEQYF	TGTGCCAGCAGCACAGGCGCCGGGACTACGTACGAGCAGTACTTC
TRBV6-5	NA	TRBJ2-2	once	CASRARLTGELFF	TGTGCCAGCAGAGCACGTTTGACCGGGGAGCTGTTTTTT
TRBV6-1	TRBD2	TRBJ2-7	NA	CASSGSLTSVRSYEQYF	TGTGCCAGCAGTGGTAGCCTTACTAGCGTGCGCTCCTACGAGCAGTACTTC
TRBV5-8	NA	TRBJ2-3	NA	CASSLYGASDTQYF	TGTGCCAGCAGCTTGTACGGGGCATCAGATACGCAGTATTTT
TRBV5-1	TRBD2	TRBJ2-1	once	CASGTSGVYNEQFF	TGCGCCAGCGGAACTAGCGGGGTCTACAATGAGCAGTTCTTC
TRBV28	TRBD1	TRBJ2-1	NA	CATTDRVEQFF	TGTGCCACGACGGACAGGGTGGAGCAGTTCTTC
TRBV6-5	TRBD2	TRBJ2-7	many	CASSYDISGNSYEQYF	TGTGCCAGCAGTTACGATATAAGCGGGAACTCCTACGAGCAGTACTTC
TRBV6-1	TRBD1	TRBJ1-1	NA	CASSDRQGRHTEAFF	TGTGCCAGCAGTGACAGACAGGGGCGCCACACTGAAGCTTTCTTT
TRBV10-3	NA	TRBJ1-1	NA	CAIRPESGAGAEAFF	TGTGCCATCAGACCAGAGTCTGGTGCCGGGGCTGAAGCTTTCTTT
TRBV7-2	NA	TRBJ2-7	NA	CASSLVSVEQYF	TGTGCCAGCAGCTTAGTTTCGGTCGAGCAGTACTTC
TRBV29-1	NA	TRBJ1-2	NA	CSVEDRYGYTF	TGCAGCGTTGAAGATCGTTATGGCTACACCTTC
TRBV7-9	NA	TRBJ1-1	NA	CASSFGQGVNTEAFF	TGTGCCAGCAGCTTTGGGCAGGGTGTGAACACTGAAGCTTTCTTT
TRBV19	TRBD2	TRBJ2-1	once	CASRGTSGRVEQFF	TGTGCCAGCCGGGGGACTAGCGGGAGGGTGGAGCAGTTCTTC
TRBV5-4	NA	TRBJ1-4	few	CASSFRTDEKLFF	TGTGCCAGCAGCTTCCGGACTGATGAAAAACTGTTTTTT
TRBV19	NA	TRBJ2-1	NA	CASSLLSGNEQFF	TGTGCCAGTAGTCTACTATCCGGGAATGAGCAGTTCTTC
TRBV10-3	TRBD2	TRBJ2-3	once	CAISTTSGRGTDTQYF	TGTGCCATCAGTACCACTAGCGGGAGAGGCACAGATACGCAGTATTTT
TRBV9	TRBD2	TRBJ2-5	NA	CASSRAGGNRETQYF	TGTGCCAGCAGCCGAGCGGGAGGTAATAGAGAGACCCAGTACTTC
TRBV5-1	NA	TRBJ2-1	NA	CASSSRTEQFF	TGCGCCAGCAGCTCCCGGACTGAGCAGTTCTTC
TRBV6-5	NA	TRBJ2-1	few	CASIYGGEQFF	TGTGCCAGCATCTACGGGGGTGAGCAGTTCTTC